One T cell receptor beta chain is described in this entry. These data originate in a study of T-cell reconstitution after alpha-beta-depleted transplantation in children. V was trimmed by 3 bases and J by 3 bases, leaving 9 bases between them. Germline CDR1 is LGHDT and CDR2 is YNNKEL (reference sequence). The CDR3 covers 14 residues. For TCRbeta, the library was prepared with unique molecular identifiers. A single record per CDR3 protein comes from TCRdb applying MiXCR to the PCR reads. The table has roughly 500,000 distinct CDR3 sequences, around a third seen once. Here the sequenced sample was PBMCs from the stem cell graft donor, taken from the stem cell graft. The receptor was derived from a human donor who donated a stem cell graft to a child with aplastic anemia. V and J are TRBV3-1 and TRBJ1-3; perhaps TRBD1 as D (5 bases). CDR3 loop: CASSHLDIGNTIYF. The CDR3 DNA reads as TGTGCCAGCAGCCATTTGGACATTGGAAACACCATATATTTT.